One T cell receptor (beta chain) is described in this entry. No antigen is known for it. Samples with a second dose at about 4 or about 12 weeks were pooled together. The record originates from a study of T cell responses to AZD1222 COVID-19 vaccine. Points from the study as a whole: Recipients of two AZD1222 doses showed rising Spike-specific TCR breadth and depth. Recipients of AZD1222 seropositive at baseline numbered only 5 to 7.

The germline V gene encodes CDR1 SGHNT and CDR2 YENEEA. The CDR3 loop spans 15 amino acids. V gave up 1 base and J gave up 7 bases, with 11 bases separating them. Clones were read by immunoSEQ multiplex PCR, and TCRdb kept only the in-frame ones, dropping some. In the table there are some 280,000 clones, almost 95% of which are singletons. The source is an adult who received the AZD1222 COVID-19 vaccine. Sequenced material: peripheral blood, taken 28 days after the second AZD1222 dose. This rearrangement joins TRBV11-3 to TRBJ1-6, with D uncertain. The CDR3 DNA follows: TGTGCCAGCAGCTTAGCCCAGGAGACAAATTCACCCCTCCACTTT. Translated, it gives CASSLAQETNSPLHF.